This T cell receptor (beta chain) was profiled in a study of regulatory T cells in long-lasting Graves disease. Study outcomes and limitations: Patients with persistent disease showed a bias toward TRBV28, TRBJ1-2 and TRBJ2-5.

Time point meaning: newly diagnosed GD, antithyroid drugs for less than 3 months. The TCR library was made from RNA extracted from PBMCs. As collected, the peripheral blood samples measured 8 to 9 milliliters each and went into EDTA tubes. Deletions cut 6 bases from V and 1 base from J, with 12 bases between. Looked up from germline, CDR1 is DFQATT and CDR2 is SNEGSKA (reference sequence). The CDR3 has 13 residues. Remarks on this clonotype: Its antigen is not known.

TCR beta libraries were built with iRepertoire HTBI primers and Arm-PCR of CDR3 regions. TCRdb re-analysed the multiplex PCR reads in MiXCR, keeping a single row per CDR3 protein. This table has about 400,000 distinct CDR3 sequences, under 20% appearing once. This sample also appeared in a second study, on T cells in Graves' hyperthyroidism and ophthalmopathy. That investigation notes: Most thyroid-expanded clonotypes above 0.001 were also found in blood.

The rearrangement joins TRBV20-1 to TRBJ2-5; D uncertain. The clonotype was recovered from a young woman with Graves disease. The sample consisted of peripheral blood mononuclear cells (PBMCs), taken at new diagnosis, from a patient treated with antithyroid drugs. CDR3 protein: CSAKNHIQETQYF. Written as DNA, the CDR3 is TGCAGTGCCAAAAACCATATCCAAGAGACCCAGTACTTC.